This T cell receptor beta chain was profiled in a study of T cells in Graves' hyperthyroidism and ophthalmopathy. The overall study: Peripheral blood sampling occurred at initial diagnosis, before any treatment. Study results and limitations: A model using 13 V-J features told ophthalmopathy apart from stable hyperthyroidism.

Across 18 months, stable Graves' hyperthyroidism was marked by no progression to ophthalmopathy. Trimming removed 8 bases at V and 2 bases at J, with 18 bases between. The CDR3 consists of 15 residues. Germline lookup yields CDR1 SNHLY and CDR2 FYNNEI. Comment on this clonotype: Its target is not known.

TCR beta CDR3 region amplification was performed from RNA transcripts. First-round RT-PCR of the TCR CDR3 relied on the HTBI primer set. Each CDR3 protein is one row after TCRdb ran MiXCR on the multiplex PCR reads. Of over 700,000 distinct CDR3 sequences listed, 35% are singletons. This chain joins TRBV2 and TRBJ1-2; D gene uncertain. What was sequenced was blood. The TCR originated in a woman aged 40 to 50 with Graves' hyperthyroidism. The CDR3 here is CASSPIQPENYGYTF. CDR3 nucleotide sequence: TGTGCCAGCTCACCAATCCAGCCAGAGAACTATGGCTACACCTTC. The full variable domain, completed using reference TRBV2 and TRBJ1-2, is EPEVTQTPSHQVTQMGQEVILRCVPISNHLYFYWYRQILGQKVEFLVSFYNNEISEKSEIFDDQFSVERPDGSNFTLKIRSTKLEDSAMYFCASSPIQPENYGYTFGSGTRLTVV.